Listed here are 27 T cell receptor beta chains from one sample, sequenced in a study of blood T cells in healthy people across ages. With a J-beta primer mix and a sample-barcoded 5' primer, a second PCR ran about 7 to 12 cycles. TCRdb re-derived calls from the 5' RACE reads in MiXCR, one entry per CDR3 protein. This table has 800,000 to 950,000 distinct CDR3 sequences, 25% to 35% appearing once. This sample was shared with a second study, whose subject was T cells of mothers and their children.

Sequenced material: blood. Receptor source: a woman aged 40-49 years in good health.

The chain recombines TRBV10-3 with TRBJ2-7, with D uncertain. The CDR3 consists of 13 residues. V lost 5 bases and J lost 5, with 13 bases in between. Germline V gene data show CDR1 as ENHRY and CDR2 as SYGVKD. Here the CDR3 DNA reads TGTGCCATCAGTCCCGCCCAGAGCGACGAGCAGTACTTC. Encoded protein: CAISPAQSDEQYF.

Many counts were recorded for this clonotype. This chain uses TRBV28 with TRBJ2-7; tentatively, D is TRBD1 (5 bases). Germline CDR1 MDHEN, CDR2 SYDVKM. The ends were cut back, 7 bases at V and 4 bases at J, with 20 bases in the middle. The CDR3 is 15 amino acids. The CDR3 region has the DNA TGTGCCAGCACCCCCCGCAGGGAAATCACTTACGAGCAGTACTTC. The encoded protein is CASTPRREITYEQYF.

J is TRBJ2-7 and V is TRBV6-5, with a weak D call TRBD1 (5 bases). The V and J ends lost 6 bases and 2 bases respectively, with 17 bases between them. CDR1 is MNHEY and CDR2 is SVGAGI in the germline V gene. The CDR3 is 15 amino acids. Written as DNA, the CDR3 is TGTGCCAGCAGGCCTAGGGGTGTACCCCCCTACGAGCAGTACTTC. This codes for CASRPRGVPPYEQYF.

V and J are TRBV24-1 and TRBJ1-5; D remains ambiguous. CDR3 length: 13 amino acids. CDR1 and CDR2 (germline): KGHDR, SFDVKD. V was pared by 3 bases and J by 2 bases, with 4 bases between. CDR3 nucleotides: TGTGCCACCAGTGATGCTGGCAATCAGCCCCAGCATTTT. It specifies CATSDAGNQPQHF.

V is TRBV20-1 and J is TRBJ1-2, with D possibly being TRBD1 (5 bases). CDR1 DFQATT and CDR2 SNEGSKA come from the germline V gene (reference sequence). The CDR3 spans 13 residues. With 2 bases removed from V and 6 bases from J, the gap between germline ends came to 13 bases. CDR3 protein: CSARQGGVDGYTF. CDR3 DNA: TGCAGTGCTAGACAGGGCGGGGTGGATGGCTACACCTTC.

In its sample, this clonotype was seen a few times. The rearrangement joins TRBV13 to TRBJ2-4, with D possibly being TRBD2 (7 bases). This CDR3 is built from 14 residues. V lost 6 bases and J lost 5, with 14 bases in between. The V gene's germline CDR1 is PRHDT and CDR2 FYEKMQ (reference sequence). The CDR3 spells CASRRGGGENIQYF. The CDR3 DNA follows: TGTGCCAGCAGACGAGGGGGGGGAGAAAACATTCAGTACTTC.

The DNA of the CDR3 is TGCAGTGCTGGGGGCGGTGGCTATGGCTACACCTTC. This codes for CSAGGGGYGYTF. The chain joins TRBV20-1 to TRBJ1-2; D is perhaps TRBD1 (6 bases). V shed 5 bases and J shed 4 bases, with 11 bases lying between them. CDR3 size: 12 residues. In germline, CDR1 is DFQATT, CDR2 SNEGSKA (reference sequence).

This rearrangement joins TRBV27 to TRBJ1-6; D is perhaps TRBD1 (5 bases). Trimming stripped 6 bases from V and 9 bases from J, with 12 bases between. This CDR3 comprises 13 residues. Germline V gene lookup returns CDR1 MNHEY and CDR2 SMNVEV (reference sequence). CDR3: CASRTVESSPLHF. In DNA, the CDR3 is TGTGCCAGCAGGACAGTTGAGAGTTCACCCCTCCACTTT.

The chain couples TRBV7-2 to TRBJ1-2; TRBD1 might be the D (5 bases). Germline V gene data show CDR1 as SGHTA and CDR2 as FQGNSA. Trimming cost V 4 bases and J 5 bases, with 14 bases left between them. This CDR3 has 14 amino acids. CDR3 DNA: TGTGCCAGCAGCTATCAGACAGCGGGGTATGGCTACACCTTC. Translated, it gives CASSYQTAGYGYTF.

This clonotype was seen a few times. The CDR3 loop is CASEDRHTSYEQYF. Here the CDR3 DNA reads TGTGCCAGCGAAGACAGGCACACCTCCTACGAGCAGTACTTC. V is TRBV6-1 and J is TRBJ2-7; weak D call: TRBD1 (6 bases). The CDR3 has 14 amino acids. Germline CDR1 reads MNHNS; CDR2 reads SASEGT. The ends were cut back, 8 bases at V and 0 bases at J, with 14 bases in the middle.

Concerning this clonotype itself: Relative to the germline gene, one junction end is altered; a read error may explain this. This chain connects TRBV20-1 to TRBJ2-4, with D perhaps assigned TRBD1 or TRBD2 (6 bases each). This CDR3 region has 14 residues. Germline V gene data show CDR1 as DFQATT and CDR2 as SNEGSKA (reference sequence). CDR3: CSAQNHLGGHEQYF. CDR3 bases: TGCAGTGCTCAGAATCATTTGGGGGGCCACGAGCAGTACTTT.

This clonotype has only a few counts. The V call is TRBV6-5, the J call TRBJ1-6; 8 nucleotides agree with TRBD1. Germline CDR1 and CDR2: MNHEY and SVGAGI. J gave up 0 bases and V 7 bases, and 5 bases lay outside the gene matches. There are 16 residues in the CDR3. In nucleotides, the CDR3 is TGTGCCAGCACTAGGGACAGGAGCTCCTATAATTCACCCCTCCACTTT. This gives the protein CASTRDRSSYNSPLHF.

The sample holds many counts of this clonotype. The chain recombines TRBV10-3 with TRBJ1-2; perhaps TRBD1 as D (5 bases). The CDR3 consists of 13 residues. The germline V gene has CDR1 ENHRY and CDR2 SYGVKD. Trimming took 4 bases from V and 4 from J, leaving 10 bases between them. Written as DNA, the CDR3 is TGTGCCATCAGTGCCAGGGCAGTCTATGGCTACACCTTC. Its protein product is CAISARAVYGYTF.

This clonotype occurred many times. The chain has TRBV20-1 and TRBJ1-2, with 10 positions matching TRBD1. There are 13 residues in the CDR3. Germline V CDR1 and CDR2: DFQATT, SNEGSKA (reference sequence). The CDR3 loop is CSLGQGRGNGYTF. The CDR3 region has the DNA TGCAGCCTGGGACAGGGGCGTGGGAATGGCTACACCTTC.

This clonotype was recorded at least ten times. CDR3 protein: CASSYAGRNSGYTF. CDR3 coding DNA: TGTGCCAGCAGTTACGCTGGCAGAAATTCTGGCTACACCTTC. The rearrangement joins TRBV6-6 to TRBJ1-2; D is uncertain. Per germline, CDR1 MNHNY and CDR2 SVGAGI (reference sequence). The germline V and J ends were trimmed by 2 bases and 7 bases, with 14 bases remaining between them. This CDR3 has 14 residues.

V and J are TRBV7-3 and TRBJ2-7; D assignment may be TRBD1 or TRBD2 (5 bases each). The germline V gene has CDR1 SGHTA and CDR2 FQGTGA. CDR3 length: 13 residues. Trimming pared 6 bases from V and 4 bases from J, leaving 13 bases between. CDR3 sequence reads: CASSKGTEYEQYF. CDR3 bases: TGTGCCAGCAGTAAGGGGACGGAGTACGAGCAGTACTTC.

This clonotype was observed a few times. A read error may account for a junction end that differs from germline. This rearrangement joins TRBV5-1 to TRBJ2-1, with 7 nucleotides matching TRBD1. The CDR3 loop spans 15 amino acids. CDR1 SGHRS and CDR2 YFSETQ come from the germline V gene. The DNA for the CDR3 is TGCGCCGGCAGCTTAGTGACAGGGTACTACAATGAGCAGTTCTTC. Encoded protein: CAGSLVTGYYNEQFF. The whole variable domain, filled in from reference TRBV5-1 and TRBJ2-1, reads KAGVTQTPRYLIKTRGQQVTLSCSPISGHRSVSWYQQTPGQGLQFLFEYFSETQRNKGNFPGRFSGRQFSNSRSEMNVSTLELGDSALYLCAGSLVTGYYNEQFFGPGTRLTVL.

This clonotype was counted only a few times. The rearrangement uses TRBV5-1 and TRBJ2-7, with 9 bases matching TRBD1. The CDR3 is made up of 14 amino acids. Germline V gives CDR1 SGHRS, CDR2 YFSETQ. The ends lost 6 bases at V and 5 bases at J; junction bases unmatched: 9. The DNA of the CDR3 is TGCGCCAGCAACGACGGGACAGGGAAACACGAGCAGTACTTC. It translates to CASNDGTGKHEQYF.

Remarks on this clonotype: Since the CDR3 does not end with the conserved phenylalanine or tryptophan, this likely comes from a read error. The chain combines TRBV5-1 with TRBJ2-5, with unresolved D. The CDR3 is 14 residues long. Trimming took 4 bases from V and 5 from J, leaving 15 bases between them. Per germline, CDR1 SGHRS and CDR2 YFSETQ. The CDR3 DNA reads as TGCGCCAGCAGCCCCACTCGGGCGAGTGAGACCCAGTACATC. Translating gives CASSPTRASETQYI.

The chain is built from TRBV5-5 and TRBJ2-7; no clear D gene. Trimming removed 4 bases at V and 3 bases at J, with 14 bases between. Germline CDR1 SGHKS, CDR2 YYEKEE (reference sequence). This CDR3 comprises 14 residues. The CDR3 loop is CASSRPMNHYEQYF. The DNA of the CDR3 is TGTGCCAGCAGCCGACCGATGAATCACTACGAGCAGTACTTC.

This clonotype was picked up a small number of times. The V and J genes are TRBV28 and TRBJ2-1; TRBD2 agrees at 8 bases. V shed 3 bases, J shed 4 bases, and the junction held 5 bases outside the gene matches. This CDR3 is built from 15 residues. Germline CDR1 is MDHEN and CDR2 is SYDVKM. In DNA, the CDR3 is TGTGCCAGCAGTTTCCGCGGGGGGTTTTACAATGAGCAGTTCTTC. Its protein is CASSFRGGFYNEQFF. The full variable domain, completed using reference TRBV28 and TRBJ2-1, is DVKVTQSSRYLVKRTGEKVFLECVQDMDHENMFWYRQDPGLGLRLIYFSYDVKMKEKGDIPEGYSVSREKKERFSLILESASTNQTSMYLCASSFRGGFYNEQFFGPGTRLTVL.

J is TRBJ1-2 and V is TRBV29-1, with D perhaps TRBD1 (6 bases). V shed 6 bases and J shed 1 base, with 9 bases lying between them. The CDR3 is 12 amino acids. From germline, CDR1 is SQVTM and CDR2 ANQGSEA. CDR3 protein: CSVGQLNYGYTF. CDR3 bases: TGCAGCGTGGGACAACTTAACTATGGCTACACCTTC.

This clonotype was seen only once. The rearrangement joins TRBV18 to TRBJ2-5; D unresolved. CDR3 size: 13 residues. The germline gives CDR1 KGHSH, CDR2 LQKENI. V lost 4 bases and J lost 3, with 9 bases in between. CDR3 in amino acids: CASSRRQEETQYF. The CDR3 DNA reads TGTGCCAGCTCACGTCGGCAGGAAGAGACCCAGTACTTC.

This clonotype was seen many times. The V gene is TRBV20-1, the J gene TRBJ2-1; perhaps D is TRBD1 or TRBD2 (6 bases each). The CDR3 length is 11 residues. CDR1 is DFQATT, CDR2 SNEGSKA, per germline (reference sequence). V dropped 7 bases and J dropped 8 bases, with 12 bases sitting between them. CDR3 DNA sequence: TGCAGTGAAGGAAGGGGGGATGAGCAGTTCTTC. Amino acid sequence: CSEGRGDEQFF.

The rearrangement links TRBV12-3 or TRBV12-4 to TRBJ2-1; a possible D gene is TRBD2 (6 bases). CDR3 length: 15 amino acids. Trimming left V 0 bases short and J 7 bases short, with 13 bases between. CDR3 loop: CASSLAVLAGNEQFF. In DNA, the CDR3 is TGTGCCAGCAGTTTAGCGGTACTAGCTGGGAATGAGCAGTTCTTC.

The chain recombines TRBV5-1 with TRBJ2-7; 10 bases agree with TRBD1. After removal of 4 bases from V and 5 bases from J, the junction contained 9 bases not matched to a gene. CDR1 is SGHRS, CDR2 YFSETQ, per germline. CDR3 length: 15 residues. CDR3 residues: CASSQETGGRDEQYF. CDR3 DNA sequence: TGCGCCAGCAGCCAAGAGACAGGGGGCCGCGACGAGCAGTACTTC.

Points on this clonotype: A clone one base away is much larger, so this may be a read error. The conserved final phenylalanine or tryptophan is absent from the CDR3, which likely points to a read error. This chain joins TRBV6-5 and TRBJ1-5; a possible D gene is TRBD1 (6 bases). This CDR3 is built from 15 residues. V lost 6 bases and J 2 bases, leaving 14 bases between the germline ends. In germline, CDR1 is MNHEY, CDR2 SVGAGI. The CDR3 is CASSSTGTGNQPQHV. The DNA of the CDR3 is TGTGCCAGCAGCTCGACAGGTACCGGCAATCAGCCCCAGCATGTT.